This T cell receptor beta chain was sequenced for a study of blood T cell repertoires in COVID-19. The germline gives CDR1 ENHRY, CDR2 SYGVKD. Between the trimmed V and J ends, which lost 11 bases and 6 bases, there was a span of 14 bases. The CDR3 runs to 11 residues. TCRdb's table, derived via immunoSEQ multiplex PCR, lists solely in-frame clones and lacks some. The sample lists 80,000 to 100,000 clones; around nine tenths were seen once. Sequenced sample: peripheral blood. The TCR sequence derives from a woman older than 75 with acute or convalescent COVID-19. The V gene is TRBV10-3, the J gene TRBJ2-7, with D maybe TRBD2 (5 bases). CDR3 nucleotides: TGTGCCGCCTCATCGGGGTTCGAGCAGTACTTC. It specifies CAASSGFEQYF.